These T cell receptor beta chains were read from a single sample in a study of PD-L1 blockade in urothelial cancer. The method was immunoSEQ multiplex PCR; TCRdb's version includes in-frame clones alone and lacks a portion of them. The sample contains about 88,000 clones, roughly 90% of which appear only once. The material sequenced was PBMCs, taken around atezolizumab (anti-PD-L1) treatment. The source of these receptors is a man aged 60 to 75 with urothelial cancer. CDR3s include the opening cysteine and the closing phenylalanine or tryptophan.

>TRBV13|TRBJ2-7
CASSLKQGAYEQYF
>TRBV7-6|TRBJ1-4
CASSLTAGKNEKLFF
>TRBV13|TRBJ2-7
CASSSYGGDPRNEQYF
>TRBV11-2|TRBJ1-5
CASSRTINQPQHF
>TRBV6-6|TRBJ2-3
CASSPPTGLTDTQYF
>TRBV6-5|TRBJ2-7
CASTRGGGQSYEQYF
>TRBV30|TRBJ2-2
CAWSGSSMTGELFF
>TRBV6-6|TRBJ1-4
CASNPQGKNEKLFF
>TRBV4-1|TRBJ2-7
CASSQDAGQGAIYEQYF
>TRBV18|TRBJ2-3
CASSDTGTSFGDTQYF
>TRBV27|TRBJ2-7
CASSLDRNYEQYF
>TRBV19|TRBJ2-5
CASSVKGETQYF
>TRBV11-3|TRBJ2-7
CASSPGQEPYEQYF
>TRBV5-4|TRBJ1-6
CASSLQGQSPLHF
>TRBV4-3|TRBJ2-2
CASSQGKTSGGDTGELFF
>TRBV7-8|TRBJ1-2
CASSLREGQGRFNYGYTF
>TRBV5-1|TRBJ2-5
CASSVTGAQETQYF
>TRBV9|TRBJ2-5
CASSVGQKQETQYF
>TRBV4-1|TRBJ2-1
CASSQDQNSYNEQFF
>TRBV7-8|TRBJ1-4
CASSFTGANEKLFF
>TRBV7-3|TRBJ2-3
CASSLIPGETDTQYF
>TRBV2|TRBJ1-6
CASMMDRQANSPLHF
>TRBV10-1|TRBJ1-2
CATSTVPRGYGYTF
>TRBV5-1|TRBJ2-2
CASSLEEAVTGELFF
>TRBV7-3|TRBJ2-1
CASSLTSVAGEQFF
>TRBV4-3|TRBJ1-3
CASSQEYGTGGNTIYF
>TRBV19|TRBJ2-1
CASSIKAGENNEQFF
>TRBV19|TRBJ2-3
CASSTLKLAGGTDTQYF
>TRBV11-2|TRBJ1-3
CASSPGNSGNTIYF
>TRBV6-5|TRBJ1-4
CASRPRQGSEKLFF
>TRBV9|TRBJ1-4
CASSDGSELQNEKLFF
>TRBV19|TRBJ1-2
CASTGSGTVYGYTF
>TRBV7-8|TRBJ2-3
CASSLMERGGTDTQYF
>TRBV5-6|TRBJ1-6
CASSLGGGRGNSPLHF
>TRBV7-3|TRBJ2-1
CASSLRGTSGPMGNEQFF
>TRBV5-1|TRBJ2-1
CASSQRAYNEQFF
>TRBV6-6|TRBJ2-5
CASSWGQGAGETQYF
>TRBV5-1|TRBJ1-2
CASSLEGLGSFGYTF
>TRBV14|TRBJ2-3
CASSQGLVDTQYF
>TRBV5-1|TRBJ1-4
CASSIRTRDATNEKLFF
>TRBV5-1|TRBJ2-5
CASRRTPLVPETQYF
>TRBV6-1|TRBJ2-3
CASKGWRVRTDTQYF
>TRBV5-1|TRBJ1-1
CASSLGGQGRTEAFF
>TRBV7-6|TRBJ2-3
CASSPPSTDTQYF
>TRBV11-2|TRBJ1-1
CASSLRSVRVLSPEAFF
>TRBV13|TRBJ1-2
CASSPYLDRENSLSSGYTF
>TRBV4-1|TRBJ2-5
CASSQGGIRETQYF